This entry features one TCR beta chain sequence. Its antigen remains unknown. The CDR3 runs 15 residues. V lost 3 bases and J 6 bases, leaving 15 bases between the germline ends. Time point defined: sample taken at primary tumor resection. This sample is part of a study of spatial heterogeneity in lung cancer. The study's findings and limits: Among blood samples, ubiquitous expanded tumor TCRs appeared more at resection than at follow-up.

TCRdb passed the 5' RACE reads through MiXCR, listing each CDR3 protein once. The data show tens of thousands of distinct CDR3 sequences, 6% to 7.5% seen once. The material sequenced was PBMCs, taken at surgery. This sequence originates from a male donor with early-stage non-small cell lung cancer. The rearrangement links TRBV12-3 or TRBV12-4 to TRBJ2-1; no clear D gene. This CDR3 is CASSLDHRPLNEQFF. In nucleotides, the CDR3 is TGTGCCAGCAGTTTGGACCATAGGCCTCTCAATGAGCAGTTCTTC.